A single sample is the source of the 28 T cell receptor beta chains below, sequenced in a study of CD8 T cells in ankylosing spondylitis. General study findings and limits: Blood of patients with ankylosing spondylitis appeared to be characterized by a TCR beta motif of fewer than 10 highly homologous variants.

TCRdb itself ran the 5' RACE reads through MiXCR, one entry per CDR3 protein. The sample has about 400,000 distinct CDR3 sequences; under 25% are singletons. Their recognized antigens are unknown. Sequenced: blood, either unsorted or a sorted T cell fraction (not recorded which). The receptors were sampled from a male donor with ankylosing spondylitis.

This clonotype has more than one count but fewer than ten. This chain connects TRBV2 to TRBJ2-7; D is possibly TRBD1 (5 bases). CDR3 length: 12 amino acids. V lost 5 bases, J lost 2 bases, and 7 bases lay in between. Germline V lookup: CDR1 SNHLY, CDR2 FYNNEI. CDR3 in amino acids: CASSPRAYEQYF. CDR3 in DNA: TGTGCCAGCAGTCCCAGGGCCTACGAGCAGTACTTC.

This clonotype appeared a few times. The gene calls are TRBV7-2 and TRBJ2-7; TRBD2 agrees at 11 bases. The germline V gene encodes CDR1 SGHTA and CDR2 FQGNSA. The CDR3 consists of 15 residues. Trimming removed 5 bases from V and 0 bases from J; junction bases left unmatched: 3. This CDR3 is CASSKLAGDSYEQYF. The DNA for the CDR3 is TGTGCCAGCAGCAAACTAGCGGGGGACTCCTACGAGCAGTACTTC.

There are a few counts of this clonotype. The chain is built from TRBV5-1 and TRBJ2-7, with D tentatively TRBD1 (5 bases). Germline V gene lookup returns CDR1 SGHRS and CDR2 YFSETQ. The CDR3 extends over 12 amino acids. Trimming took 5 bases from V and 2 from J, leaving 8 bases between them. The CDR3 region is CASRGETYEQYF. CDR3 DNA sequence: TGCGCCAGCAGAGGGGAAACCTACGAGCAGTACTTC. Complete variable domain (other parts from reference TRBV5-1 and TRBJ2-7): KAGVTQTPRYLIKTRGQQVTLSCSPISGHRSVSWYQQTPGQGLQFLFEYFSETQRNKGNFPGRFSGRQFSNSRSEMNVSTLELGDSALYLCASRGETYEQYFGPGTRLTVT.

In DNA form, the CDR3 reads TGTGCCAGCTCACCTTTGGGATACAATGAGCAGTTCTTC. As protein: CASSPLGYNEQFF. The rearrangement joins TRBV18 to TRBJ2-1, with D uncertain. The CDR3 has 13 residues. CDR1 is KGHSH and CDR2 is LQKENI in the germline V gene. Trimming shortened V by 3 bases and J by 4 bases, and 7 bases separated the two germline ends.

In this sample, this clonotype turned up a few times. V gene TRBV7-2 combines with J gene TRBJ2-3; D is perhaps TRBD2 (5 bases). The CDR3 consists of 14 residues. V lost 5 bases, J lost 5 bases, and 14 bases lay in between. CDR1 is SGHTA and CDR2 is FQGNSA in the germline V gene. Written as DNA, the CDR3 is TGTGCCAGCAGCCCCCCAGGTCGGGGAGATACGCAGTATTTT. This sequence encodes CASSPPGRGDTQYF. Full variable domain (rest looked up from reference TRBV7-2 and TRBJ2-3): GAGVSQSPSNKVTEKGKDVELRCDPISGHTALYWYRQSLGQGLEFLIYFQGNSAPDKSGLPSDRFSAERTGGSVSTLTIQRTQQEDSAVYLCASSPPGRGDTQYFGPGTRLTVL.

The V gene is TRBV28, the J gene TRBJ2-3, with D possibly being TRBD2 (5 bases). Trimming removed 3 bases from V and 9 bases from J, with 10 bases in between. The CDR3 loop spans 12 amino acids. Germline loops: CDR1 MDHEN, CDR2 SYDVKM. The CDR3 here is CASSLAASTQYF. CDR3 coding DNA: TGTGCCAGCAGTTTGGCCGCTAGCACGCAGTATTTT.

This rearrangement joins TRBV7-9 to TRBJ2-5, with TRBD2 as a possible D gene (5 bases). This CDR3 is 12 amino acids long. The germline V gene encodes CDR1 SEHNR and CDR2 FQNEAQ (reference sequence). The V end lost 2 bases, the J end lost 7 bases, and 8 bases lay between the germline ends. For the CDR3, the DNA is TGTGCCAGCAGCTTAATGAGCGGGACCCAGTACTTC. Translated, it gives CASSLMSGTQYF. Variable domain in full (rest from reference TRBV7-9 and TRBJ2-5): DTGVSQNPRHKITKRGQNVTFRCDPISEHNRLYWYRQTLGQGPEFLTYFQNEAQLEKSRLLSDRFSAERPKGSFSTLEIQRTEQGDSAMYLCASSLMSGTQYFGPGTRLLVL.

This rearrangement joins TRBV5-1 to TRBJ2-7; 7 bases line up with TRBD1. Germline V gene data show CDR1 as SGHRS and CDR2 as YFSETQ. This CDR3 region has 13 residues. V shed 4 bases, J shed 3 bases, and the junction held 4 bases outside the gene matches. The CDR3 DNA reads TGCGCCAGCAGCGCGACAGGGCTCTACGAGCAGTACTTC. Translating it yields CASSATGLYEQYF.

The DNA for the CDR3 is TGCAGTGCTAGGAGACCCGGGACTAGCGGGATCTACGAGCAGTACTTC. The encoded protein is CSARRPGTSGIYEQYF. The chain has TRBV20-1 and TRBJ2-7; 13 bases line up with TRBD2. The trim removed 3 bases at V and 3 bases at J, leaving 8 bases unmatched. The germline gives CDR1 DFQATT, CDR2 SNEGSKA (reference sequence). CDR3 length equals 16 residues.

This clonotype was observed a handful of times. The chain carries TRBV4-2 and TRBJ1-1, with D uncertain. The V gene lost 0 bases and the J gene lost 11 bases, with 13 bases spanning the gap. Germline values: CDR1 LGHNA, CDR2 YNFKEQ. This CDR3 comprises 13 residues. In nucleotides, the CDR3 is TGTGCCAGCAGCCAAGATCGAGGTCGTGGGGCTTTCTTT. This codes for CASSQDRGRGAFF.

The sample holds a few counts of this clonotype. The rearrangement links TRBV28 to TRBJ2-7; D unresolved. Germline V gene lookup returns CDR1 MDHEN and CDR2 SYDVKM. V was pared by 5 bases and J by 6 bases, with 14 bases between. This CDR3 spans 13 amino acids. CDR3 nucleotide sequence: TGTGCCAGCAGTCCCCCCGACACCTCCGAGCAGTACTTC. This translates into CASSPPDTSEQYF.

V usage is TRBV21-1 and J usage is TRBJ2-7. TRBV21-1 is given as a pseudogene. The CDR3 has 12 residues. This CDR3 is CASSEQPYEQYF. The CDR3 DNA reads TGTGCCAGCAGCGAACAACCCTACGAGCAGTACTTC.

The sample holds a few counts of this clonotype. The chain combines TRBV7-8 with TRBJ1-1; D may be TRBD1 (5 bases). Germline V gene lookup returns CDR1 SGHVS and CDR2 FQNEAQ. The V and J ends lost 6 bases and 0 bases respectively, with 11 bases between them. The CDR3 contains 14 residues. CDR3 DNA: TGTGCCAGCAGTCCCGGGACTGTGAACACTGAAGCTTTCTTT. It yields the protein CASSPGTVNTEAFF.

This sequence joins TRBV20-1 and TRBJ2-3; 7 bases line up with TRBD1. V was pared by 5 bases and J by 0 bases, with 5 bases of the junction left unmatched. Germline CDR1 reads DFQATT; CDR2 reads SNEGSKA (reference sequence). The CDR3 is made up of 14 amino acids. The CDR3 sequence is CSAWDRASTDTQYF. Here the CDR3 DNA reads TGCAGTGCTTGGGACAGAGCTAGCACAGATACGCAGTATTTT.

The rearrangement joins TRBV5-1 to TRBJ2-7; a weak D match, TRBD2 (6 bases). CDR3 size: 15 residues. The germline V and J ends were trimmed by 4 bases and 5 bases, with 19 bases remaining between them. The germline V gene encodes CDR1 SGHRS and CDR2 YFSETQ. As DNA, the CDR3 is TGCGCCAGCAGCCGACCTGGTGGGGGGACCCACGAGCAGTACTTC. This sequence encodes CASSRPGGGTHEQYF.

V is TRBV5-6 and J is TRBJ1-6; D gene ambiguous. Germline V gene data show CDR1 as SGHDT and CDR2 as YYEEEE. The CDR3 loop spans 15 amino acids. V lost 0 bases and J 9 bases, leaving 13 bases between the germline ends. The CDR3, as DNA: TGTGCCAGCAGCTTGGGGCCTCCATCAATTTCACCCCTCCACTTT. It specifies CASSLGPPSISPLHF. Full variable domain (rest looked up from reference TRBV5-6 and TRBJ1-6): DAGVTQSPTHLIKTRGQQVTLRCSPKSGHDTVSWYQQALGQGPQFIFQYYEEEERQRGNFPDRFSGHQFPNYSSELNVNALLLGDSALYLCASSLGPPSISPLHFGNGTRLTVT.

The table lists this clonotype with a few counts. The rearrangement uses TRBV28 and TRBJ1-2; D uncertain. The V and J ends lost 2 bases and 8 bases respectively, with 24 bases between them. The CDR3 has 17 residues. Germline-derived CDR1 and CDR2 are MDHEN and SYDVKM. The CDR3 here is CASSLIPLVRVIGGYTF. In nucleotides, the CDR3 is TGTGCCAGCAGTTTAATCCCCCTCGTGAGGGTAATAGGGGGCTACACCTTC.

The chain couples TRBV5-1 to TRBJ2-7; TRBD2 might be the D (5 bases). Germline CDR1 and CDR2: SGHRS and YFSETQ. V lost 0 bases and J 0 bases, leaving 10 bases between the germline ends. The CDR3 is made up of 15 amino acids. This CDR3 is CASSLAIGGSYEQYF. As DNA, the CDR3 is TGCGCCAGCAGCTTGGCCATAGGAGGCTCCTACGAGCAGTACTTC.

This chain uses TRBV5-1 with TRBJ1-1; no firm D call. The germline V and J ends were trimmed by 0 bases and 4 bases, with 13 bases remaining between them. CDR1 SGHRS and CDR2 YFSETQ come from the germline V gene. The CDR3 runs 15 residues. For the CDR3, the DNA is TGCGCCAGCAGCTTGGTAGTAGATTACGGCACTGAAGCTTTCTTT. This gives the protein CASSLVVDYGTEAFF.

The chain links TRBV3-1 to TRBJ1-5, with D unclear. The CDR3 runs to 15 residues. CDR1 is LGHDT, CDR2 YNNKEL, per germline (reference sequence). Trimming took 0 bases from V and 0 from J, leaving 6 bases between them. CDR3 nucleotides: TGTGCCAGCAGCCAAGATCTTAATAGCAATCAGCCCCAGCATTTT. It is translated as CASSQDLNSNQPQHF.

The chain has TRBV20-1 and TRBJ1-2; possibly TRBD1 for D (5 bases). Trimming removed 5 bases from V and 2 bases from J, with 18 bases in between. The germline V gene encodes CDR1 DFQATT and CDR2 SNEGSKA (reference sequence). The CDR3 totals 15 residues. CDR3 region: CSAGAAGQANYGYTF. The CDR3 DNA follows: TGCAGTGCTGGAGCCGCGGGGCAGGCGAACTATGGCTACACCTTC.

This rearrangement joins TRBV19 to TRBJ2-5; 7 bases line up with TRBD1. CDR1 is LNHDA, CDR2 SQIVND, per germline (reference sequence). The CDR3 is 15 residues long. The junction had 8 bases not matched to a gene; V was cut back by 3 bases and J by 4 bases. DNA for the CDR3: TGTGCCAGTAGTATCGGGCAGGGGGTCGGAGAGACCCAGTACTTC. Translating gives CASSIGQGVGETQYF.

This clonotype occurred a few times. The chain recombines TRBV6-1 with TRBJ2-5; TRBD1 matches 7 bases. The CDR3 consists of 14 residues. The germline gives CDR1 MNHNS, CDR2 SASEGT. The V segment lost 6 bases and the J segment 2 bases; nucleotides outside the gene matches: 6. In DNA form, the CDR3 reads TGTGCCAGCAGAGCAGGACAGGCGCAAGAGACCCAGTACTTC. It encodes CASRAGQAQETQYF.

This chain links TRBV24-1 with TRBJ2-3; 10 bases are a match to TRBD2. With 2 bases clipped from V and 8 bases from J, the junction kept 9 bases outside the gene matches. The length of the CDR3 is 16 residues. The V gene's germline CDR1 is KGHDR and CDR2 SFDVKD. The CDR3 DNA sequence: TGTGCCACCAGTGATTCGACTAGCGGGCCGGCAGGTACGCAGTATTTT. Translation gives CATSDSTSGPAGTQYF.

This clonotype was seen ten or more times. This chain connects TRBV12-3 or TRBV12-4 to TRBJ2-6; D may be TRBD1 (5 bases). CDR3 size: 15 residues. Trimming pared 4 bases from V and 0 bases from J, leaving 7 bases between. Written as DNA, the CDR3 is TGTGCCAGCAGTTCCCAGGGCTCTGGGGCCAACGTCCTGACTTTC. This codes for CASSSQGSGANVLTF.

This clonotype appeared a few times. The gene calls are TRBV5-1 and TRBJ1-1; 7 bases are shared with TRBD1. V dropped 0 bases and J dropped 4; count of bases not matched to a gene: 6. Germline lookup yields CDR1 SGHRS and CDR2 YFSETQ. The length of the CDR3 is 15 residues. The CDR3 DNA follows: TGCGCCAGCAGCTTGGTGACAGGGTCTGGCACTGAAGCTTTCTTT. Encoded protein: CASSLVTGSGTEAFF.

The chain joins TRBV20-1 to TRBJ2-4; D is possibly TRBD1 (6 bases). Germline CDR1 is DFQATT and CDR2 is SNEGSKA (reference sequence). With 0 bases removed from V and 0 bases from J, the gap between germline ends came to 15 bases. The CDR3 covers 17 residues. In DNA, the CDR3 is TGCAGTGCTAGAGATCCTTGGGGACAACTAGCCAAAAACATTCAGTACTTC. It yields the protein CSARDPWGQLAKNIQYF.

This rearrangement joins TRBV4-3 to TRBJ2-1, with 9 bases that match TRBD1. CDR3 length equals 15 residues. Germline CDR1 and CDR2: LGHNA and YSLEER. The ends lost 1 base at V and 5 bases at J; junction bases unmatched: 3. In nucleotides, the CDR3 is TGCGCCAGCAGCCAAGGACAGGGGGGTCACAATGAGCAGTTCTTC. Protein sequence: CASSQGQGGHNEQFF.